The clone carrying this T cell receptor beta chain came up a few times. As processed by the authors: How many nucleated cells were present was estimated from reference gene primer amplification. This table comes from immunoSEQ multiplex PCR, and its TCRdb copy is limited to in-frame clones, with some not included. V and J calls and clone size come straight from that table; D and trimming were deduced from the DNA. Of 450,000 to 500,000 clones in the sample, roughly 85% were seen once. CDR3 length: 17 amino acids. Trimming took 2 bases from V and 2 from J, leaving 18 bases between them. The germline V gene encodes CDR1 SGHNT and CDR2 YYREEE (reference sequence). These data originate in a study of blood T cell repertoires in COVID-19. In the study overall: Acute and convalescent COVID-19 samples came from the United States, Italy and Spain. Sample material is recorded as cDNA or gDNA derived from T cells, B-cell-depleted T cells, or PBMCs.

V usage is TRBV5-4 and J usage is TRBJ2-3; TRBD2 might be the D (6 bases). The receptor comes from a human donor in a cohort sampled during active COVID-19. Source material: peripheral blood. The CDR3 loop reads CASSFPRAGPSTDTQYF. CDR3 nucleotides: TGTGCCAGCAGCTTTCCGAGGGCGGGACCCTCCACAGATACGCAGTATTTT. Full variable domain (outside the CDR3, taken from reference TRBV5-4 and TRBJ2-3): ETGVTQSPTHLIKTRGQQVTLRCSSQSGHNTVSWYQQALGQGPQFIFQYYREEENGRGNFPPRFSGLQFPNYSSELNVNALELDDSALYLCASSFPRAGPSTDTQYFGPGTRLTVL.